What follows are 9 T cell receptor beta chains derived from one specimen sequenced in a study of Graves' ophthalmopathy and Graves' hyperthyroidism. TCR beta CDR3 amplification used RNA transcripts. An opening RT-PCR round employed HTBI primers and preceded a second-round multiplex PCR. TCRdb re-derived calls from the multiplex PCR reads in MiXCR, one entry per CDR3 protein. This table holds roughly 380,000 distinct CDR3 sequences, 15% found once. Sequencing input: peripheral blood. These receptors were collected from a woman aged 18 to 35 with stable Graves' hyperthyroidism.

This clonotype showed up just a few times. The V and J genes are TRBV4-1 and TRBJ1-3; D is perhaps TRBD1 (6 bases). This CDR3 is built from 13 residues. The germline V and J ends were trimmed by 3 bases and 7 bases, with 10 bases remaining between them. Germline V gene sequence: CDR1 MGHRA, CDR2 YSYEKL. In nucleotides, the CDR3 is TGCGCCAGCAGCCATCAGGGGCTGAACACCATATATTTT. Translating it yields CASSHQGLNTIYF.

The sample holds many counts of this clonotype. The chain combines TRBV7-2 with TRBJ2-2, with no clear D. From germline, CDR1 is SGHTA and CDR2 FQGNSA. V dropped 5 bases and J dropped 4 bases, with 14 bases sitting between them. The CDR3 length is 15 residues. CDR3 DNA: TGTGCCAGCAGCCACCAGACATGGTTCACCGGGGAGCTGTTTTTT. It encodes CASSHQTWFTGELFF.

This clonotype was counted many times. The V gene is TRBV20-1, the J gene TRBJ1-5; 7 positions agree with TRBD1. After removal of 6 bases from V and 6 bases from J, the junction contained 5 bases not matched to a gene. CDR3 length: 12 amino acids. CDR1 is DFQATT and CDR2 is SNEGSKA in the germline V gene (reference sequence). Written as DNA, the CDR3 is TGCAGTGCGAAACAGGGGAGTCAGCCCCAGCATTTT. Its translation: CSAKQGSQPQHF.

This clonotype was seen repeatedly, ten times or more. The chain recombines TRBV29-1 with TRBJ2-5; possibly TRBD2 for D (6 bases). This CDR3 region has 12 residues. Looked up from germline, CDR1 is SQVTM and CDR2 is ANQGSEA. V was trimmed by 3 bases and J by 5 bases, leaving 10 bases between them. The CDR3 spells CSVDRRGETQYF. CDR3 nucleotide sequence: TGCAGCGTTGATAGACGGGGGGAGACCCAGTACTTC.

This clonotype was detected ten times or more. V and J are TRBV4-3 and TRBJ1-6; the D gene is possibly TRBD1 (5 bases). Germline CDR1 reads LGHNA; CDR2 reads YSLEER. This CDR3 is built from 16 residues. Trimming removed 1 base at V and 3 bases at J, with 10 bases between. Here the CDR3 reads CASSQVNRFYNSPLHF. The CDR3 nucleotides are TGCGCCAGCAGCCAAGTCAACAGGTTCTATAATTCACCCCTCCACTTT.

The table lists this clonotype with many counts. The chain is built from TRBV11-3 and TRBJ2-4; D is possibly TRBD2 (5 bases). The V end lost 5 bases, the J end lost 6 bases, and 14 bases lay between the germline ends. The CDR3 is 14 amino acids. Germline V gene data show CDR1 as SGHNT and CDR2 as YENEEA. The CDR3 here is CASSPIPSGNIQYF. Here the CDR3 DNA reads TGTGCCAGCAGCCCAATCCCAAGCGGAAACATTCAGTACTTC.

This clonotype was found once. This likely comes from a read error, as the CDR3 has no conserved phenylalanine or tryptophan at its end. This chain joins TRBV18 and TRBJ1-6; TRBD1 matches at 8 bases. CDR1 KGHSH and CDR2 LQKENI come from the germline V gene. The CDR3 consists of 16 residues. Trimming cost V 8 bases and J 7 bases; bases outside gene matches: 13. The CDR3 sequence: CASATKGQGGNSPLHL. CDR3 nucleotides: TGTGCCAGCGCAACAAAAGGACAGGGCGGGAATTCACCCCTCCACCTT.

This clonotype was observed at least ten times. The chain combines TRBV12-5 with TRBJ1-6; weak D call: TRBD1 (6 bases). The length of the CDR3 is 16 residues. Trimming cost V 4 bases and J 7 bases, with 17 bases left between them. Germline CDR1 is LGHNT and CDR2 is FRNRAP. The CDR3 DNA is TGTGCTAGTGGTTCCAGGACAGTAGGGCGAAATTCACCCCTCCACTTT. Translating it yields CASGSRTVGRNSPLHF.

This clonotype was seen more than once but under ten times. The rearrangement links TRBV6-5 to TRBJ1-2, with D perhaps TRBD1 (5 bases). Germline V gene sequence: CDR1 MNHEY, CDR2 SVGAGI. The CDR3 sequence is 16 residues long. Trimming pared 2 bases from V and 5 bases from J, leaving 18 bases between. The CDR3 loop reads CASSYGTLAGKYGYTF. DNA of the CDR3: TGTGCCAGCAGTTACGGGACCCTAGCAGGGAAATATGGCTACACCTTC.